The 28 T cell receptor beta chains reported below all come from one sample, sequenced in a study of PD-1 blockade in classical Hodgkin lymphoma. This table comes from immunoSEQ multiplex PCR, and its TCRdb copy is limited to in-frame clones, with some not included. The table records 35,000 to 45,000 clones, 87% of them present only once. Each patient's relapse followed autologous stem cell transplantation, and brentuximab vedotin exposure varied. Sequences were derived from peripheral blood mononuclear cells (PBMCs), sampled at baseline. All receptors derive from a human donor with classical Hodgkin lymphoma.

This clone was observed a few times. This rearrangement joins TRBV19 to TRBJ2-5; D is possibly TRBD2 (5 bases). Germline V gene lookup returns CDR1 LNHDA and CDR2 SQIVND (reference sequence). CDR3 length: 16 amino acids. Trimming removed 3 bases from V and 2 bases from J, with 16 bases in between. CDR3 sequence: CASSMVGRRLQETQYF. The CDR3, as DNA: TGTGCCAGTAGTATGGTGGGCAGGAGGCTACAAGAGACCCAGTACTTC. The full variable domain, with the rest looked up from reference TRBV19 and TRBJ2-5, is DGGITQSPKYLFRKEGQNVTLSCEQNLNHDAMYWYRQDPGQGLRLIYYSQIVNDFQKGDIAEGYSVSREKKESFPLTVTSAQKNPTAFYLCASSMVGRRLQETQYFGPGTRLLVL.

The gene calls are TRBV6-5 and TRBJ1-1, with 10 bases aligning to TRBD1. The CDR3 consists of 15 residues. The ends lost 5 bases at V and 3 bases at J; junction bases unmatched: 6. Germline V gene sequence: CDR1 MNHEY, CDR2 SVGAGI. CDR3 nucleotide sequence: TGTGCCAGCAGTCTACTCGGACAGGGGGACACTGAAGCTTTCTTT. Encoded protein: CASSLLGQGDTEAFF.

The chain employs TRBV5-4 and TRBJ2-1, with 11 bases identical to TRBD1. This CDR3 has 15 amino acids. Trimming removed 7 bases from V and 3 bases from J; junction bases left unmatched: 6. Germline-derived CDR1 and CDR2 are SGHNT and YYREEE (reference sequence). CDR3 sequence: CASALGQGDYNEQFF. As DNA, the CDR3 is TGTGCCAGCGCGTTGGGACAGGGGGACTACAATGAGCAGTTCTTC.

This clone has a single count. The chain uses TRBV10-3 and TRBJ1-5, with D possibly matching TRBD1 (6 bases). This CDR3 is 14 amino acids long. In germline, CDR1 is ENHRY, CDR2 SYGVKD. V lost 3 bases and J 6 bases, leaving 12 bases between the germline ends. This chain's CDR3 is CAISDRQGTQPQHF. The CDR3 DNA is TGTGCCATCAGTGACCGGCAGGGGACTCAGCCCCAGCATTTT.

The rearrangement links TRBV30 to TRBJ2-3; 9 bases fit TRBD1. V lost 3 bases and J lost 4; bases outside the gene matches: 5. There are 14 residues in the CDR3. The germline CDR1 and CDR2 sequences are GTSNPN and SVGIG (reference sequence). DNA for the CDR3: TGTGCCTGGAGGCCGGGACAGGGAGCAGATACGCAGTATTTT. Translation gives CAWRPGQGADTQYF.

V is TRBV27 and J is TRBJ2-7; D possibly uses TRBD1 or TRBD2 (5 bases each). Germline CDR1 and CDR2: MNHEY and SMNVEV (reference sequence). V lost 6 bases, J lost 3 bases, and 15 bases lay in between. CDR3 size: 14 residues. CDR3: CASRTHLGDYEQYF. CDR3 nucleotides: TGTGCCAGCAGAACCCACTTGGGGGACTACGAGCAGTACTTC.

Remarks on this clone: At one of its ends the junction is not consistent with the germline gene, which may arise from a read error. The chain employs TRBV7-9 and TRBJ1-2; D remains ambiguous. CDR3 length: 12 residues. Germline V CDR1 and CDR2: SEHNR, FQNEAQ (reference sequence). CDR3 coding DNA: TGTGCCAGCAGCTTAGCGGCGGGAGGCTACGCCTTC. The encoded protein is CASSLAAGGYAF.

The V gene is TRBV18, the J gene TRBJ1-2; 7 positions agree with TRBD1. With V trimmed by 6 bases and J by 8 bases, 12 bases remained unmatched. Germline CDR1 KGHSH, CDR2 LQKENI. The CDR3 covers 14 residues. The CDR3 reads CASSSEEGAKGYTF. The CDR3, as DNA: TGTGCCAGCTCGTCTGAGGAGGGGGCCAAAGGCTACACCTTC.

The V call is TRBV27, the J call TRBJ2-7; D not resolved. Trimming left V 7 bases short and J 4 bases short, with 8 bases between. There are 11 residues in the CDR3. Germline CDR1 reads MNHEY; CDR2 reads SMNVEV (reference sequence). CDR3 coding DNA: TGTGCCAGCATCAAGGGATACGAGCAGTACTTC. Protein: CASIKGYEQYF.

This clone was counted a single time. The chain couples TRBV10-3 to TRBJ2-5; D remains ambiguous. V was shortened by 0 bases and J by 4 bases, with 9 bases between the two germline ends. The germline V gene encodes CDR1 ENHRY and CDR2 SYGVKD. This CDR3 is 14 amino acids long. The CDR3 spells CAISESLGLETQYF. The CDR3 nucleotides read TGTGCCATCAGTGAGTCGTTAGGGTTAGAGACCCAGTACTTC.

The chain carries TRBV4-3 and TRBJ1-3; D uncertain. Germline lookup yields CDR1 LGHNA and CDR2 YSLEER. CDR3 length: 16 residues. V was cut by 0 bases and J by 0 bases, with 9 bases left in between. CDR3 sequence (DNA): TGCGCCAGCAGCCAAGATGAGGTTTCCTCTGGAAACACCATATATTTT. Its translation is CASSQDEVSSGNTIYF.

V gene TRBV18 combines with J gene TRBJ2-3; TRBD2 might be the D (5 bases). Germline CDR1 reads KGHSH; CDR2 reads LQKENI. This CDR3 spans 14 amino acids. V was shortened by 3 bases and J by 2 bases, with 9 bases between the two germline ends. The CDR3 spells CASSPSRDTDTQYF. CDR3 coding DNA: TGTGCCAGCTCACCGTCCCGGGACACAGATACGCAGTATTTT.

The chain is built from TRBV11-2 and TRBJ2-7, with 7 bases fitting TRBD1. The germline V gene encodes CDR1 SGHAT and CDR2 FQNNGV. This CDR3 comprises 15 residues. V lost 4 bases and J lost 3; bases outside the gene matches: 9. In DNA, the CDR3 is TGTGCCAGCAGCTCCAATACAGGGGCCTTCTACGAGCAGTACTTC. This gives the protein CASSSNTGAFYEQYF.

The chain joins TRBV27 to TRBJ2-7; D possibly matches TRBD1 or TRBD2 (5 bases each). Per the germline V gene, CDR1 is MNHEY and CDR2 is SMNVEV (reference sequence). CDR3 size: 14 residues. Trimming removed 3 bases from V and 3 bases from J, with 12 bases in between. The CDR3 loop is CASSLGPQVYEQYF. The CDR3 region has the DNA TGTGCCAGCAGTTTGGGACCACAGGTCTACGAGCAGTACTTC.

The chain employs TRBV28 and TRBJ2-1; D unclear. This CDR3 spans 15 amino acids. CDR1 is MDHEN, CDR2 SYDVKM, per germline. Trimming left V 3 bases short and J 1 base short, with 10 bases between. The CDR3 here is CASSFRVGSYNEQFF. The CDR3 DNA follows: TGTGCCAGCAGTTTTAGAGTGGGGTCCTACAATGAGCAGTTCTTC.

The chain employs TRBV4-2 and TRBJ1-2; 8 bases agree with TRBD1. Germline-derived CDR1 and CDR2 are LGHNA and YNFKEQ. This CDR3 comprises 14 residues. J gave up 7 bases and V 1 base, and 5 bases lay outside the gene matches. This CDR3 is CASSQVQGAGGYTF. The CDR3 region has the DNA TGTGCCAGCAGCCAAGTTCAGGGGGCAGGTGGCTACACCTTC.

This chain uses TRBV30 with TRBJ2-1, with 10 bases fitting TRBD1. The CDR3 has 14 amino acids. J gave up 12 bases and V 4 bases, and 12 bases lay outside the gene matches. Germline V gene data show CDR1 as GTSNPN and CDR2 as SVGIG (reference sequence). CDR3 loop: CAWTNDRGHARQFF. DNA for the CDR3: TGTGCCTGGACTAACGACAGGGGGCACGCTAGGCAGTTCTTC.

The V gene is TRBV19, the J gene TRBJ2-3; 8 bases are a match to TRBD2. The CDR3 is made up of 16 amino acids. Germline V CDR1 and CDR2: LNHDA, SQIVND (reference sequence). The ends lost 5 bases at V and 2 bases at J; junction bases unmatched: 9. CDR3 amino acids: CASSPRTSSDTDTQYF. For the CDR3, the DNA is TGTGCCAGTAGTCCTAGGACTAGCAGCGACACAGATACGCAGTATTTT.

As for this clone: The junction differs from germline at one of its ends, possibly a read error. This sample also contains other DNA sequences that code for the same CDR3. The chain links TRBV6-4 to TRBJ1-1; D is ambiguous. This CDR3 spans 15 amino acids. Germline V gene lookup returns CDR1 MRHNA and CDR2 SNTAGT. CDR3 region: CASSEEHGMNTEAFF. Here the CDR3 DNA reads TGCGCCAGCAGTGAAGAACACGGAATGAACACTGAAGCTTTCTTT.

This sequence joins TRBV2 and TRBJ1-2; D might be TRBD1 (6 bases). V shed 5 bases and J shed 5 bases, with 18 bases lying between them. The CDR3 extends over 15 amino acids. Germline V gives CDR1 SNHLY, CDR2 FYNNEI. CDR3 in amino acids: CASSFRGQSQYGYTF. In nucleotides, the CDR3 is TGTGCCAGCAGTTTTCGAGGACAGTCACAATATGGCTACACCTTC.

The chain carries TRBV2 and TRBJ1-1; D unresolved. Trimming removed 4 bases from V and 6 bases from J, with 15 bases in between. The germline CDR1 and CDR2 sequences are SNHLY and FYNNEI. The CDR3 has 14 amino acids. The CDR3 loop is CASSVEGVVAEAFF. The CDR3 DNA reads TGTGCCAGCAGTGTTGAGGGAGTTGTTGCTGAAGCTTTCTTT.

This chain joins TRBV19 and TRBJ1-2; the match to TRBD1 covers 7 bases. Germline V CDR1 and CDR2: LNHDA, SQIVND (reference sequence). V was clipped by 5 bases and J by 6 bases; unmatched bases: 9. The CDR3 loop spans 14 amino acids. The CDR3 coding sequence is TGTGCCAGTAGTCCCTGGACAGGCCGCCATGGCTACACCTTC. Translation gives CASSPWTGRHGYTF.

A single count supports this clone. V and J are TRBV27 and TRBJ2-7; 9 bases fit TRBD1. Losses at the gene ends were 6 bases for V and 7 bases for J; bases not matched to a gene: 4. Germline V gene lookup returns CDR1 MNHEY and CDR2 SMNVEV (reference sequence). The CDR3 extends over 12 amino acids. The CDR3 nucleotides are TGTGCCAGCAGACAGGGGGCAGTGGAGCAGTACTTC. It encodes CASRQGAVEQYF.

V usage is TRBV5-6 and J usage is TRBJ1-4, with 8 positions matching TRBD1. The V segment lost 4 bases and the J segment 8 bases; nucleotides outside the gene matches: 7. CDR3 size: 14 residues. Germline lookup yields CDR1 SGHDT and CDR2 YYEEEE. The CDR3 loop is CASSPARGLEKLFF. CDR3 coding DNA: TGTGCCAGCAGCCCAGCCAGGGGGCTGGAAAAACTGTTTTTT.

The genes are TRBV7-3 and TRBJ2-1, with 12 bases matching TRBD2. CDR3 length equals 16 residues. Germline CDR1 SGHTA, CDR2 FQGTGA. V was clipped by 3 bases and J by 6 bases; unmatched bases: 6. CDR3 bases: TGTGCCAGCAGCTTCTCTCTAGCGGGAGGGGTCAATGAGCAGTTCTTC. Residues: CASSFSLAGGVNEQFF.

J is TRBJ2-7 and V is TRBV5-4; maybe TRBD1 (6 bases). CDR3 length: 14 residues. Germline-derived CDR1 and CDR2 are SGHNT and YYREEE (reference sequence). V was shortened by 3 bases and J by 4 bases, with 14 bases between the two germline ends. The CDR3 reads CASSSPRDTYEQYF. CDR3 bases: TGTGCCAGCAGCTCCCCCCGGGACACATACGAGCAGTACTTC.

This sequence joins TRBV6-5 and TRBJ1-5, with unresolved D. Germline V gene sequence: CDR1 MNHEY, CDR2 SVGAGI. This CDR3 contains 13 residues. Trimming removed 4 bases from V and 7 bases from J, with 11 bases in between. The CDR3 coding sequence is TGTGCCAGCAGTTCCAAGCCCAGGCAGCCCCAGCATTTT. Its protein is CASSSKPRQPQHF.

This chain links TRBV11-3 with TRBJ2-1; 11 bases match TRBD1. This CDR3 spans 15 amino acids. The germline CDR1 and CDR2 sequences are SGHNT and YENEEA. J gave up 6 bases and V 5 bases, and 6 bases lay outside the gene matches. The CDR3 DNA is TGTGCCAGCAGCCGTGGGACAGGGGGACGCAATGAGCAGTTCTTC. Translating gives CASSRGTGGRNEQFF.